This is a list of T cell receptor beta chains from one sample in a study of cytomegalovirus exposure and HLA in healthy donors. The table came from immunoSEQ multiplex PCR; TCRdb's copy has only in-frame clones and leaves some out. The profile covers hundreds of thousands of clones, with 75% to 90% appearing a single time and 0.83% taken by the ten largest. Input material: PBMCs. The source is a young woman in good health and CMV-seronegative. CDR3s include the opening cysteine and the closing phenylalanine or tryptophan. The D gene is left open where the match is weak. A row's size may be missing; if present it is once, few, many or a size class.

CDR3 protein: CATSRVPSGNTIYF
CDR3 DNA: TGTGCCACCAGCAGAGTCCCATCTGGAAACACCATATATTTT
J gene: TRBJ1-3
clone size: -
V gene: TRBV15
D gene: -

CDR3 protein: CASRVVPGLRGKLFF
CDR3 DNA: TGTGCCAGCAGGGTGGTTCCAGGGCTAAGGGGAAAACTGTTTTTT
J gene: TRBJ1-4
clone size: -
V gene: TRBV28
D gene: -

CDR3 protein: CATSRVGQGSNQPQHF
CDR3 DNA: TGTGCCACCAGCAGGGTGGGACAGGGAAGCAATCAGCCCCAGCATTTT
J gene: TRBJ1-5
clone size: -
V gene: TRBV15
D gene: TRBD1

CDR3 protein: CASSTVGTGGGLGYTF
CDR3 DNA: TGTGCCAGCAGTACCGTCGGGACAGGGGGCGGACTCGGCTACACCTTC
J gene: TRBJ1-2
clone size: -
V gene: TRBV27
D gene: TRBD1

CDR3 protein: CASSLRTGANEKLFF
CDR3 DNA: TGTGCCAGCAGCTTACGGACAGGGGCTAATGAAAAACTGTTTTTT
J gene: TRBJ1-4
clone size: -
V gene: TRBV7-6
D gene: TRBD1

CDR3 protein: CASSSGTLRQSQHF
CDR3 DNA: TGTGCCAGCAGTTCCGGGACATTAAGGCAGTCCCAGCATTTT
J gene: TRBJ1-5
clone size: -
V gene: TRBV6-6
D gene: -

CDR3 protein: CASVGSGGVPGELFF
CDR3 DNA: TGTGCCAGCGTCGGGTCAGGGGGCGTGCCTGGGGAGCTGTTTTTT
J gene: TRBJ2-2
clone size: -
V gene: TRBV6-1
D gene: TRBD1

CDR3 protein: CASSLRNELGPEEQYF
CDR3 DNA: TGCGCCAGCAGCCTCCGGAACGAGCTAGGCCCTGAGGAGCAGTACTTC
J gene: TRBJ2-7
clone size: -
V gene: TRBV4-1
D gene: -

CDR3 protein: CASSVRLSGGYNEQFF
CDR3 DNA: TGTGCCAGCAGCGTCCGGCTTAGCGGGGGATACAATGAGCAGTTCTTC
J gene: TRBJ2-1
clone size: -
V gene: TRBV9
D gene: TRBD2

CDR3 protein: CASSSRTGRPYEQYF
CDR3 DNA: TGTGCCAGCAGCTCTAGGACAGGGAGGCCCTACGAGCAGTACTTC
J gene: TRBJ2-7
clone size: once
V gene: TRBV6-5
D gene: TRBD1

CDR3 protein: CASSESKETGSQYF
CDR3 DNA: TGTGCCAGCAGTGAATCGAAGGAGACAGGGTCGCAGTATTTT
J gene: TRBJ2-3
clone size: -
V gene: TRBV6-1
D gene: TRBD1

CDR3 protein: CASRRSTDTQYF
CDR3 DNA: TGTGCCAGCAGGAGAAGCACAGATACGCAGTATTTT
J gene: TRBJ2-3
clone size: -
V gene: TRBV28
D gene: -

CDR3 protein: CASSLDGLNQPQHF
CDR3 DNA: TGTGCCAGCAGTCTAGACGGACTCAATCAGCCCCAGCATTTT
J gene: TRBJ1-5
clone size: -
V gene: TRBV7-6
D gene: -

CDR3 protein: CATSRDGGGGINYEQYF
CDR3 DNA: TGTGCCACCAGCAGAGATGGAGGGGGCGGAATCAACTACGAGCAGTACTTC
J gene: TRBJ2-7
clone size: -
V gene: TRBV15
D gene: -

CDR3 protein: CASSTGQGHTEAFF
CDR3 DNA: TGTGCCAGCTCAACGGGACAGGGGCACACTGAAGCTTTCTTT
J gene: TRBJ1-1
clone size: -
V gene: TRBV18
D gene: TRBD1

CDR3 protein: CASIGSLPYNEQFF
CDR3 DNA: TGTGCCAGCATAGGGAGTCTACCCTACAATGAGCAGTTCTTC
J gene: TRBJ2-1
clone size: -
V gene: TRBV7-9
D gene: -

CDR3 protein: CASSFTSGSGEQYF
CDR3 DNA: TGTGCCAGCAGCTTTACTAGCGGGAGCGGGGAGCAGTACTTC
J gene: TRBJ2-7
clone size: once
V gene: TRBV7-2
D gene: TRBD2

CDR3 protein: CASSQLSGGAASLSGANVLTF
CDR3 DNA: TGCGCCAGCAGCCAACTTAGCGGGGGGGCCGCTTCTCTCTCTGGGGCCAACGTCCTGACTTTC
J gene: TRBJ2-6
clone size: -
V gene: TRBV4-1
D gene: TRBD2

CDR3 protein: CASTQGYNEQFF
CDR3 DNA: TGTGCCAGCACTCAGGGATACAATGAGCAGTTCTTC
J gene: TRBJ2-1
clone size: -
V gene: TRBV6-1
D gene: -

CDR3 protein: CASSRTGGYNQPQHF
CDR3 DNA: TGTGCCAGCTCAAGAACAGGGGGCTACAATCAGCCCCAGCATTTT
J gene: TRBJ1-5
clone size: -
V gene: TRBV18
D gene: TRBD1

CDR3 protein: CASSPLAAADTQYF
CDR3 DNA: TGTGCCAGCAGCCCACTAGCGGCCGCGGATACGCAGTATTTT
J gene: TRBJ2-3
clone size: -
V gene: TRBV7-6
D gene: TRBD2

CDR3 protein: CASSLLLINEQFF
CDR3 DNA: TGTGCCAGCAGCTTGTTACTGATCAATGAGCAGTTCTTC
J gene: TRBJ2-1
clone size: -
V gene: TRBV5-6
D gene: -

CDR3 protein: CASSSLVNTGELFF
CDR3 DNA: TGTGCCAGCAGCTCTCTAGTGAACACCGGGGAGCTGTTTTTT
J gene: TRBJ2-2
clone size: -
V gene: TRBV7-2
D gene: -

CDR3 protein: CASSPRGEGDYEQYF
CDR3 DNA: TGTGCCAGCAGTCCCCGAGGGGAGGGCGACTACGAGCAGTACTTC
J gene: TRBJ2-7
clone size: -
V gene: TRBV6-5
D gene: TRBD2